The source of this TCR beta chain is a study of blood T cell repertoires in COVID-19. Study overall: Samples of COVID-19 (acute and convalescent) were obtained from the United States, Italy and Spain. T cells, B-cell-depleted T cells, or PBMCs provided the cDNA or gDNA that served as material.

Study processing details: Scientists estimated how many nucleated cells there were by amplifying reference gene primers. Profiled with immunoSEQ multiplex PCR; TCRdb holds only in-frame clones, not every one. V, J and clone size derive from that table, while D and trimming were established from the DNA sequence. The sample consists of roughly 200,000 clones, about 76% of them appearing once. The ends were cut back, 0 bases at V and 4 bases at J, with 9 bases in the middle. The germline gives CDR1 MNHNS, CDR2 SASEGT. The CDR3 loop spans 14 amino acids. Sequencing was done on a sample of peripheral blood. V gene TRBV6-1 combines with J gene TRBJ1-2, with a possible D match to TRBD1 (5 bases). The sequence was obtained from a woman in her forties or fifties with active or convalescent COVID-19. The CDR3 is CASSEAGVIYGYTF. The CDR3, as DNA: TGTGCCAGCAGTGAAGCAGGGGTTATCTATGGCTACACCTTC.